This T cell receptor beta chain emerged from a study of T cells after yellow fever vaccination. Background on the study: Where fractions had low cell numbers, libraries were prepared from them with the SMART-Seq v4 Ultra Low Input RNA kit. Study-level points and caveats: Only a minor proportion of clonotypes was detected across both CD4 and CD8 compartments.

Each CDR3 protein gets one entry after TCRdb re-called the 5' RACE reads with MiXCR. The sample lists a few hundred thousand distinct CDR3 sequences; approximately 10% were seen once. The CDR3 extends over 9 amino acids. Per the germline V gene, CDR1 is MDHEN and CDR2 is SYDVKM. V gave up 11 bases and J gave up 11 bases, with 12 bases separating them. A word on this clonotype: Its antigen remains unknown.

Sample: CD4+ T cells sorted from PBMCs, taken 5 days after the yellow fever booster vaccination. The chain is built from TRBV28 and TRBJ1-1; no firm D call. The TCR was taken from a man aged 18 to 29 who received the YFV17D yellow fever vaccine. CDR3 coding DNA: TGTGCCTCTGGCAGTTCGGCTTTCTTT. Translated: CASGSSAFF.